The rows below give T cell receptor beta chains drawn from one sample of a study of response to subunit inactivated influenza vaccine. TCRdb independently ran MiXCR on the RT-PCR reads; one entry per CDR3 protein. The sample has about 300,000 distinct CDR3 sequences, roughly 22% seen once. The input for sequencing was PBMCs from blood, taken less than 22 months after vaccination. The receptors come from a man in his fifties or sixties who received an inactivated influenza vaccine. The CDR3 runs from the conserved cysteine through the conserved F or W. A D gene is named only where the DNA matches it firmly. Only part of the rows carry a size: once, few, many, or a class if the clone is expanded.

size,V,D,J,DNA,CDR3
NA,TRBV4-2,NA,TRBJ2-5,TGTGCCAGCAGCCAAGATCATGGTGGTTCGGGGACCCAGTACTTC,CASSQDHGGSGTQYF
NA,TRBV6-5,TRBD2,TRBJ2-7,TGTGCCAGCAGTCGGGGGGACGAGCAGTACTTC,CASSRGDEQYF
NA,TRBV5-5,TRBD1,TRBJ1-1,TGTGCCAGCAGCTTGGCGACAGGGGGCACTGAAGCTTTCTTT,CASSLATGGTEAFF
few,TRBV12-3/TRBV12-4,NA,TRBJ1-6,TGTGCCAGCAGTTGGGGGTTTAATTCACCCCTCCACTTT,CASSWGFNSPLHF
NA,TRBV5-1,NA,TRBJ1-2,TGCGCCAGCAGCTCAGGGGACCGCTGGGATGGCTACACCTTC,CASSSGDRWDGYTF
few,TRBV7-8,NA,TRBJ2-7,TGTGCCAGCAGCTTAGCGTCCGGGGGGCCCTACGAGCAGTACTTC,CASSLASGGPYEQYF
NA,TRBV5-6,NA,TRBJ1-1,TGTGCCAGCAGCTTTGATTGGGGCGGTCGGTCCACTGAAGCTTTCTTT,CASSFDWGGRSTEAFF
NA,TRBV20-1,NA,TRBJ1-1,TGCAGTGCCAATAACGGCTGGGGGTTTTTCTTT,CSANNGWGFFF
NA,TRBV20-1,TRBD1,TRBJ1-4,TGCAGTGCCAACAGGGGGCGAGAGGAAAAACTGTTTTTT,CSANRGREEKLFF
NA,TRBV20-1,TRBD2,TRBJ2-7,TGCAGTGCTACTGGACTAGCGGGAGGGGAAAGGTCCTACGAGCAGTACTTC,CSATGLAGGERSYEQYF
few,TRBV12-3/TRBV12-4,TRBD1,TRBJ1-2,TGTGCCAGCAGTTCAGGACAGGGTGGCTACACCTTC,CASSSGQGGYTF
NA,TRBV12-3/TRBV12-4,TRBD2,TRBJ2-1,TGTGCCACGCGGACTAGTAACTACAATGAGCAGTTCTTC,CATRTSNYNEQFF
many,TRBV7-8,NA,TRBJ1-1,TGTGCCAGCAGCTTACGGAGGGAAGCTTTCTTT,CASSLRREAFF
NA,TRBV27,NA,TRBJ1-1,TGTGCCAGCAGTTTACAAGACTCCACTGAAGCTTTCTTT,CASSLQDSTEAFF
NA,TRBV25-1,NA,TRBJ2-1,TGTGCCAGCAGTGTTGGGAGCATCGGTGAGCAGTTCTTC,CASSVGSIGEQFF
NA,TRBV15,TRBD1,TRBJ2-7,TGTGCCACCAGCAGAGATTTGGGACAGGGGGGCTACGAGCAGTACTTC,CATSRDLGQGGYEQYF
NA,TRBV4-2,TRBD1,TRBJ2-7,TGTGCCAGCAGCCCCCGGACAGGGGGCGCGGGGGAGCAGTACTTC,CASSPRTGGAGEQYF
NA,TRBV20-1,TRBD2,TRBJ2-2,TGCAGTGGAGTACTAGCGGGAACCACCGGGGAGCTGTTTTTT,CSGVLAGTTGELFF
few,TRBV7-7,NA,TRBJ2-7,TGTGCTAGCAGCTTATCGGGCTCCTACGAGCAGTACTTC,CASSLSGSYEQYF
few,TRBV5-6,NA,TRBJ1-3,TGTGCCAGCAGGGACAGCTCTGGAAACACCATATATTTT,CASRDSSGNTIYF
NA,TRBV29-1,NA,TRBJ1-2,TGCAGCGTTCGCCGCACCGAGGACTATGGCTACACCTTC,CSVRRTEDYGYTF
NA,TRBV3-1,TRBD1,TRBJ1-5,TGTGCCAGCAGCCATTCCGGTCGACAGGGCTGGCTCGATCAGCCTCAGCATTTT,CASSHSGRQGWLDQPQHF
NA,TRBV18,NA,TRBJ2-7,TGTGCCAGCTCACCAAGACCTACCCTTTCCGGCGCCGTTTCCAGGGACATCTACGAGCAGTACTTC,CASSPRPTLSGAVSRDIYEQYF
few,TRBV4-2,NA,TRBJ2-2,TGTGCCAGCAGCCAAGATTCAGCGGCGAACACCGGGGAGCTGTTTTTT,CASSQDSAANTGELFF
NA,TRBV27,NA,TRBJ2-7,TGTGCCAGCAGCTATTCTTCTTCCTACGAGCAGTACTTC,CASSYSSSYEQYF
NA,TRBV20-1,NA,TRBJ2-5,TGCAGTGCTAGAGATCCATTCGGGGGAGTGGGAGAGACCCAGTACTTC,CSARDPFGGVGETQYF
NA,TRBV7-2,TRBD1,TRBJ1-2,TGTGCCAGCAGCGCAGATTACAGGGGGAACTATGGCTACACCTTC,CASSADYRGNYGYTF
few,TRBV28,NA,TRBJ1-5,TGTGCCAGCAGTTTGTGGGGCCTAGGTGATCAGCCCCAGCATTTT,CASSLWGLGDQPQHF
many,TRBV20-1,TRBD2,TRBJ2-1,TGCAGTGCTAGAGATGCGGCTAGCGGGACCATTTACAATGAGCAGTTCTTC,CSARDAASGTIYNEQFF
NA,TRBV19,TRBD2,TRBJ2-5,TGTGCCAGTAGTACGATGACTAGCTATGGCGAGACCCAGTACTTC,CASSTMTSYGETQYF
few,TRBV6-5,NA,TRBJ2-3,TGTGCCAGCAGTTTAGACGGCAAACGCACAGATACGCAGTATTTT,CASSLDGKRTDTQYF
NA,TRBV2,NA,TRBJ2-7,TGTGCCAGCAGCGGGGGGCGGGTCTCCTACGAGCAGTACTTC,CASSGGRVSYEQYF
NA,TRBV5-6,TRBD2,TRBJ2-5,TGTGCCAGCAGCTTGGTACCCAGCGGGGGGGCAGAGACCCAGTACTTC,CASSLVPSGGAETQYF
many,TRBV19,NA,TRBJ1-1,TGTGCCAGCAAAACAGGGAACCTGAACACTGAAGCTTTCTTT,CASKTGNLNTEAFF
NA,TRBV18,TRBD1,TRBJ1-2,TGTGCCAGCTCACCCGGACAGGTAGCTAACTATGGCTACACCTTC,CASSPGQVANYGYTF
NA,TRBV20-1,TRBD1,TRBJ1-6,TGCAGTGCTAGTGGATTCCCGGGACAGGGAAACTCACCCCTCCACTTT,CSASGFPGQGNSPLHF
few,TRBV20-1,NA,TRBJ2-1,TGCAGTGCGCGGGCGGGGTTTCGTGTCGATGAGCAGTTCTTC,CSARAGFRVDEQFF
NA,TRBV4-3,NA,TRBJ2-3,TGCGCCAGCAGCCAAGATGACTCGCGGTACCAGGATACGCAGTATTTT,CASSQDDSRYQDTQYF
NA,TRBV6-1,NA,TRBJ1-1,TGTGCCAGCAGCCCCTCGTGGGGGGAAGGCACTGAAGCTTTCTTT,CASSPSWGEGTEAFF
few,TRBV4-2,TRBD2,TRBJ2-7,TGTGCCAGCAGCCAAGATAGGGCTAGCGGGATATACGAGCAGTACTTC,CASSQDRASGIYEQYF
NA,TRBV7-3,TRBD2,TRBJ2-7,TGTGCCAGCAGCTTACTAGCGGGAGCTGAGGAGCAGTACTTC,CASSLLAGAEEQYF
NA,TRBV9,NA,TRBJ1-1,TGTGCCAGCAGCGTAGGACAGTTGAACACTGAAGCTTTCTTT,CASSVGQLNTEAFF
NA,TRBV5-1,NA,TRBJ2-7,TGCGCCAGCAGCGAGGGGGGGTCCTACGAGCAGTACTTC,CASSEGGSYEQYF
few,TRBV4-1,NA,TRBJ1-2,TGCGCCAGCAGCCAAGAGATACAGGGCTCCCCGATGGAATTTGGCTACACCTTC,CASSQEIQGSPMEFGYTF
NA,TRBV20-1,NA,TRBJ2-1,TGCAGTCAGAGGCCGGTGAGCTCCTACAATGAGCAGTTCTTC,CSQRPVSSYNEQFF
NA,TRBV5-4,NA,TRBJ2-1,TGTGCCAGCAGCTTGGCCGGGGGATATGAGCAGTTCTTC,CASSLAGGYEQFF
NA,TRBV6-2/TRBV6-3,NA,TRBJ1-1,TGTGCCAGCAGGGGGGACGGGGGGAACACTGAAGCTTTCTTT,CASRGDGGNTEAFF
NA,TRBV29-1,NA,TRBJ2-1,TGCAGCGGGGCAGGAGGGGTCAATGAGCAGTTCTTC,CSGAGGVNEQFF
many,TRBV14,NA,TRBJ1-1,TGTGCCAGCAGACATCTGGGGACTGAAGCTTTCTTT,CASRHLGTEAFF
few,TRBV11-1,TRBD1,TRBJ2-2,TGTGCCAGCAGCTTAGCGGCAGGACAGGGGTCTGCCGGGGAGCTGTTTTTT,CASSLAAGQGSAGELFF
many,TRBV4-2,TRBD1,TRBJ1-6,TGTGCCAGCAGCCAAGTGGGGCGGGGACAGGGTAATTCACCCCTCCACTTT,CASSQVGRGQGNSPLHF
few,TRBV12-3/TRBV12-4,TRBD1,TRBJ1-2,TGTGCCAGCAGTTTACGCACAGGGGGGGATGGCTACACCTTC,CASSLRTGGDGYTF
few,TRBV7-2,NA,TRBJ1-6,TGTGCCAGCAGCTTAGCTCGGGTTTCACCCCTCCACTTT,CASSLARVSPLHF
NA,TRBV19,NA,TRBJ2-2,TGTGCCAGTAGTATAGTGGGAAACACGTTCACCGGGGAGCTGTTTTTT,CASSIVGNTFTGELFF